This T cell receptor (beta chain) was sequenced during a study of PD-1 blockade in classical Hodgkin lymphoma. General observations from the study: Patients who responded completely had about the same baseline diversity as newly diagnosed patients.

Clones were sequenced by immunoSEQ multiplex PCR, and TCRdb holds only the in-frame ones, with some missing. There are tens of thousands of clones in the sample; approximately 70% occur only once, and 2.5% to 3.5% lies in the top ten. The CDR3 covers 10 residues. Per the germline V gene, CDR1 is SGDLS and CDR2 is YYNGEE. Deletions cut 8 bases from V and 6 bases from J, with 8 bases between. Brentuximab vedotin exposure varied among the patients, all of whom had relapsed after autologous stem cell transplantation. In regard to this clone: Its antigen is still unknown.

Specimen: peripheral blood mononuclear cells (PBMCs), collected at baseline. The V gene is TRBV9, the J gene TRBJ1-1; no reliable D call. The TCR sequence derives from a human donor with classical Hodgkin lymphoma. The CDR3 nucleotides read TGTGCCAGTGCCGGGTCTGAAGCTTTCTTT. Encoded protein: CASAGSEAFF.